These 15 T cell receptor beta chains came from one sample sequenced in a study of shared clonotypes between healthy human individuals. Clones were read by immunoSEQ multiplex PCR, and TCRdb kept only the in-frame ones, dropping some. The sample holds about 710,000 clones, approximately 73% seen once. The sample was memory CD4+ T cells sorted from blood. Subset here: CD45RA-negative fraction. These receptors all come from a woman in her twenties or thirties in good health.

The chain is built from TRBV18 and TRBJ2-2, with D perhaps TRBD1 (6 bases). Germline assignment: CDR1 KGHSH and CDR2 LQKENI. V lost 4 bases to trimming and J lost 6 bases, with 27 bases between them. CDR3 size: 19 residues. The CDR3 DNA is TGTGCCAGCTCACAAGCACCCCTCTTGACAGGCGACTACGCCGGGGAGCTGTTTTTT. It is translated as CASSQAPLLTGDYAGELFF.

The V call is TRBV20-1, the J call TRBJ2-7; D call uncertain. The CDR3 spans 11 residues. The germline gives CDR1 DFQATT, CDR2 SNEGSKA (reference sequence). Trimming took 4 bases from V and 3 from J, leaving 7 bases between them. The CDR3: CSANPRYEQYF. The CDR3 region has the DNA TGCAGTGCTAATCCCCGCTACGAGCAGTACTTC.

Many counts were recorded for this clone. The chain uses TRBV5-1 and TRBJ2-2; no clear D gene. The V gene lost 2 bases and the J gene lost 5 bases, with 10 bases spanning the gap. Germline CDR1 reads SGHRS; CDR2 reads YFSETQ. The CDR3 has 14 amino acids. CDR3 in DNA: TGCGCCAGCAGCTTCCAAGCCGGTACCGGGGAGCTGTTTTTT. Protein sequence: CASSFQAGTGELFF.

The chain couples TRBV6-5 to TRBJ2-5; 10 bases match TRBD1. The CDR3 has 14 residues. Germline CDR1 is MNHEY and CDR2 is SVGAGI. V gave up 4 bases and J gave up 4 bases; unmatched junction bases: 3. CDR3 residues: CASSWDRGLETQYF. In DNA, the CDR3 is TGTGCCAGCAGTTGGGACAGGGGTTTAGAGACCCAGTACTTC.

J is TRBJ2-7 and V is TRBV11-1, with D possibly matching TRBD2 (5 bases). V lost 5 bases, J lost 2 bases, and 25 bases lay in between. The CDR3 covers 18 residues. The germline CDR1 and CDR2 sequences are SGHAT and FQDESV (reference sequence). The CDR3 coding sequence is TGTGCCAGCAGCCCGGATCCCCTTCGGTACGGGATACCCTACGAGCAGTACTTC. It codes for CASSPDPLRYGIPYEQYF.

This clone was counted once. CDR3 sequence: CASSLSWTNYGYTF. The CDR3, as DNA: TGTGCCAGCAGTTTAAGTTGGACCAACTATGGCTACACCTTC. This chain links TRBV27 with TRBJ1-2, with unresolved D. Germline V gene sequence: CDR1 MNHEY, CDR2 SMNVEV (reference sequence). This CDR3 is 14 amino acids long. V lost 2 bases, J lost 2 bases, and 9 bases lay in between.

The chain is built from TRBV7-9 and TRBJ1-3, with no clear D. Trimming left V 1 base short and J 4 bases short, with 14 bases between. Germline V gives CDR1 SEHNR, CDR2 FQNEAQ (reference sequence). This CDR3 comprises 16 residues. The CDR3 loop reads CASSLDMTGLGNTIYF. The CDR3 DNA reads TGTGCCAGCAGCTTAGACATGACGGGCCTCGGAAACACCATATATTTT. Using reference TRBV7-9 and TRBJ1-3 for the parts outside the CDR3, the full variable domain is DTGVSQNPRHKITKRGQNVTFRCDPISEHNRLYWYRQTLGQGPEFLTYFQNEAQLEKSRLLSDRFSAERPKGSFSTLEIQRTEQGDSAMYLCASSLDMTGLGNTIYFGEGSWLTVV.

The chain employs TRBV6-4 and TRBJ1-5, with D hard to call. Germline-derived CDR1 and CDR2 are MRHNA and SNTAGT. The CDR3 runs to 19 residues. Trimming pared 0 bases from V and 0 bases from J, leaving 18 bases between. The CDR3 DNA reads TGTGCCAGCAGTGACTCCCGGGGAAAACTCCTGGATAGCAATCAGCCCCAGCATTTT. Protein sequence: CASSDSRGKLLDSNQPQHF.

The chain is built from TRBV7-2 and TRBJ2-1, with unresolved D. Per germline, CDR1 SGHTA and CDR2 FQGNSA. The CDR3 spans 16 residues. The V end was cut by 1 base, the J end by 4 bases, with 14 bases between. This CDR3 reads CASSLGAVAAYNEQFF. The CDR3, as DNA: TGTGCCAGCAGCTTAGGTGCGGTTGCTGCGTACAATGAGCAGTTCTTC. Combining the CDR3 with reference TRBV7-2 and TRBJ2-1 gives the whole variable domain GAGVSQSPSNKVTEKGKDVELRCDPISGHTALYWYRQSLGQGLEFLIYFQGNSAPDKSGLPSDRFSAERTGGSVSTLTIQRTQQEDSAVYLCASSLGAVAAYNEQFFGPGTRLTVL.

The CDR3 sequence: CASSSQGRVGRNEQFF. In nucleotides, the CDR3 is TGTGCCAGCAGTTCACAGGGGAGGGTGGGCCGGAATGAGCAGTTCTTC. The chain uses TRBV28 and TRBJ2-1; D may correspond to TRBD1 or TRBD2 (7 bases each). There are 16 residues in the CDR3. Trimming stripped 4 bases from V and 7 bases from J, with 20 bases between. The germline V gene has CDR1 MDHEN and CDR2 SYDVKM.

The gene calls are TRBV19 and TRBJ2-1, with 12 bases identical to TRBD2. The junction had 5 bases not matched to a gene; V was cut back by 3 bases and J by 8 bases. Germline assignment: CDR1 LNHDA and CDR2 SQIVND (reference sequence). CDR3 length: 15 residues. The chain's CDR3 is CASSMVASGRDEQFF. CDR3 DNA: TGTGCCAGTAGTATGGTGGCTAGCGGGAGGGATGAGCAGTTCTTC.

The J gene is TRBJ2-1, the V gene TRBV4-1; D remains unclear. CDR1 and CDR2 (germline): MGHRA, YSYEKL. The CDR3 has 16 amino acids. Trimming cost V 5 bases and J 1 base, with 15 bases left between them. The CDR3 protein is CASSMEDVGSYNEQFF. In DNA, the CDR3 is TGCGCCAGCAGCATGGAAGACGTGGGGTCCTACAATGAGCAGTTCTTC.

The rearrangement uses TRBV4-1 and TRBJ2-3; 10 nucleotides align to TRBD2. The CDR3 contains 16 residues. After removal of 3 bases from V and 7 bases from J, the junction contained 10 bases not matched to a gene. Per germline, CDR1 MGHRA and CDR2 YSYEKL. The CDR3 DNA reads TGCGCCAGCAGCCAGAGGCTAGCGGGAGATTCAAATACGCAGTATTTT. It codes for CASSQRLAGDSNTQYF.

This clone was found once. The rearrangement links TRBV5-4 to TRBJ2-2; the match to TRBD1 covers 8 bases. Losses at the gene ends were 1 base for V and 8 bases for J; bases not matched to a gene: 7. Germline CDR1 is SGHNT and CDR2 is YYREEE (reference sequence). The CDR3 runs 15 residues. This CDR3 reads CASSLLDRDSGELFF. The CDR3 bases are TGTGCCAGCAGCTTGCTGGACAGGGATTCGGGGGAGCTGTTTTTT. The whole variable domain, remainder taken from reference TRBV5-4 and TRBJ2-2, is ETGVTQSPTHLIKTRGQQVTLRCSSQSGHNTVSWYQQALGQGPQFIFQYYREEENGRGNFPPRFSGLQFPNYSSELNVNALELDDSALYLCASSLLDRDSGELFFGEGSRLTVL.

The chain is built from TRBV6-1 and TRBJ2-1; D remains ambiguous. V lost 5 bases and J 3 bases, leaving 11 bases between the germline ends. Germline V gene sequence: CDR1 MNHNS, CDR2 SASEGT. The CDR3 extends over 14 amino acids. This CDR3 reads CASSHYHYYNEQFF. The CDR3, as DNA: TGTGCCAGCAGTCACTACCACTACTACAATGAGCAGTTCTTC.